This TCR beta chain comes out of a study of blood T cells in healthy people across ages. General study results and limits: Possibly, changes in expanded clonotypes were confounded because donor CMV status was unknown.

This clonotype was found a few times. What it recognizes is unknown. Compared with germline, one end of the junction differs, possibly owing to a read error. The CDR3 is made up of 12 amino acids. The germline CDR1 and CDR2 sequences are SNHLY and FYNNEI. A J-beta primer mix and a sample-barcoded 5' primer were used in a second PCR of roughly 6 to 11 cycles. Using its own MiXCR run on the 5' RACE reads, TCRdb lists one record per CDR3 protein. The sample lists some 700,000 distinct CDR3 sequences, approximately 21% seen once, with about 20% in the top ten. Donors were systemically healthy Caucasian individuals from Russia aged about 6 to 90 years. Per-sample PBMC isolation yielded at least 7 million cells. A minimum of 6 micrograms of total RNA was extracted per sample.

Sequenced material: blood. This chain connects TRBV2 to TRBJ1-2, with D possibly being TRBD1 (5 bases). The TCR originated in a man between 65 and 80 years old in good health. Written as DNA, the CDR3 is TGTGCCAGCAGTTCACCCCCATTGGGGCCCTCCTTC. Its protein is CASSSPPLGPSF.